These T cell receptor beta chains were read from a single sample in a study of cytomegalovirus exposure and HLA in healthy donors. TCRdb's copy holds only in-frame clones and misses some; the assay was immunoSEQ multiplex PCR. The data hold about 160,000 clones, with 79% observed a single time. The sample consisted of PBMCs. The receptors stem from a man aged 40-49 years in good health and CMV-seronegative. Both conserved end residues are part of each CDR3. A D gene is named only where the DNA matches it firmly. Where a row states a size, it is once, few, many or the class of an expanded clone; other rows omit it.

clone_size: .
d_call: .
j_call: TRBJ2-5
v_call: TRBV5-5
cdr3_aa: CASRAGQAQETQYF
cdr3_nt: TGTGCCAGCAGAGCGGGACAAGCGCAAGAGACCCAGTACTTC

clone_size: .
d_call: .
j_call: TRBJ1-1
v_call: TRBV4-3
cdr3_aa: CASSPNNLGSTEAFF
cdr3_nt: TGCGCCAGCAGCCCAAATAACCTGGGGAGCACTGAAGCTTTCTTT

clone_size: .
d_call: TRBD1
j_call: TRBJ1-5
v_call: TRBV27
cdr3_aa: CASSLRTGLNQPQHF
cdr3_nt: TGTGCCAGCAGTTTAAGGACAGGCCTCAATCAGCCCCAGCATTTT

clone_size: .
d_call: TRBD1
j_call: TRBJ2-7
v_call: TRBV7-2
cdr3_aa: CASSLNRGREQYF
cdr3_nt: TGTGCCAGCAGCTTGAACAGGGGGCGAGAGCAGTACTTC

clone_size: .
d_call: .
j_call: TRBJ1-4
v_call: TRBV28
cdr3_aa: CASSFNGEEKLFF
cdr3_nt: TGTGCCAGCAGTTTTAACGGGGAGGAAAAACTGTTTTTT

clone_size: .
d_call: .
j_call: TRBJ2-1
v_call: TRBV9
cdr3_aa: CASSRRQNNEQFF
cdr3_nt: TGTGCCAGCAGCAGACGACAGAACAATGAGCAGTTCTTC

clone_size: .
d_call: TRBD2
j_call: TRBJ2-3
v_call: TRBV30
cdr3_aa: CAWSVRGGADTQYF
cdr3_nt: TGTGCCTGGAGTGTACGGGGGGGTGCAGATACGCAGTATTTT

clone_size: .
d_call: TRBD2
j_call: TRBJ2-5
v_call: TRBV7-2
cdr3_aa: CASSLAGGAQETQYF
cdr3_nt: TGTGCCAGCAGCTTAGCGGGAGGGGCCCAAGAGACCCAGTACTTC

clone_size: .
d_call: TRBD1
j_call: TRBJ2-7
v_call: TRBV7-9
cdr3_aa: CASSGRYQPGQGTYEQYF
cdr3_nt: TGTGCCAGCAGCGGAAGGTACCAACCGGGACAGGGAACCTACGAGCAGTACTTC

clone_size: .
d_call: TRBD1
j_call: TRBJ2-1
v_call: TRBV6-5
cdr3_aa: CASRQGGLNEQFF
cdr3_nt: TGTGCCAGCAGACAGGGGGGTCTCAATGAGCAGTTCTTC

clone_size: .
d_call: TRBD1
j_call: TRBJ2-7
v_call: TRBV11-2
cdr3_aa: CASSLGQGLPYEQYF
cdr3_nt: TGTGCCAGCAGCTTAGGACAGGGATTGCCCTACGAGCAGTACTTC

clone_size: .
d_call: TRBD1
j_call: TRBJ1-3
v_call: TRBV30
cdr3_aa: CAWSAGQEGNTIYF
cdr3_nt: TGTGCCTGGAGTGCGGGACAGGAAGGAAACACCATATATTTT

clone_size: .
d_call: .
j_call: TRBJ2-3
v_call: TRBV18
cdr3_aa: CASSPPRGTGGTDTQYF
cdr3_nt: TGTGCCAGCTCACCACCTCGGGGAACGGGAGGCACAGATACGCAGTATTTT

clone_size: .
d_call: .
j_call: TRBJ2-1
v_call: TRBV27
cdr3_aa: CASSPQFKTYNEQFF
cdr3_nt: TGTGCCAGCAGTCCCCAGTTTAAAACCTACAATGAGCAGTTCTTC

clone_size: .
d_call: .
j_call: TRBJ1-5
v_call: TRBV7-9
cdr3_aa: CASSFSVGQPQHF
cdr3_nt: TGTGCCAGCAGCTTTTCTGTTGGCCAGCCCCAGCATTTT

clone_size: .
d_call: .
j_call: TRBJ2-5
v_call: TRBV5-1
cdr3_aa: CASSEGLMFEETQYF
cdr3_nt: TGCGCCAGCAGCGAGGGACTTATGTTCGAAGAGACCCAGTACTTC

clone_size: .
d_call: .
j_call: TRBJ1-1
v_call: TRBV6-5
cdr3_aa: CASSRRNRDTEAFF
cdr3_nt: TGTGCCAGCAGTAGGAGAAACCGGGACACTGAAGCTTTCTTT

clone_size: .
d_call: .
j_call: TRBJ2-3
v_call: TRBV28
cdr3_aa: CASQTGGTDTQYF
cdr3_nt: TGTGCCAGCCAGACCGGGGGCACAGATACGCAGTATTTT

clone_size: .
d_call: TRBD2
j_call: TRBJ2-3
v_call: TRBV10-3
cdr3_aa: CAIAPKRDLDTQYF
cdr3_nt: TGTGCCATCGCCCCTAAGCGGGACTTAGATACGCAGTATTTT

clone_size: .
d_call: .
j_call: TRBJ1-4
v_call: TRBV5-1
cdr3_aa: CASSLGRGEKLFF
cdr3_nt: TGCGCCAGCAGCTTGGGCCGGGGTGAAAAACTGTTTTTT

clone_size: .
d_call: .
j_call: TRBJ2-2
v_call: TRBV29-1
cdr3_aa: CSVEDMRTGELFF
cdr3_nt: TGCAGCGTTGAAGATATGAGGACCGGGGAGCTGTTTTTT

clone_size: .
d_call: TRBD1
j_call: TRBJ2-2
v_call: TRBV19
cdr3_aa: CASSIRQGGILGGELFF
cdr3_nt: TGTGCCAGTAGTATTCGACAGGGGGGAATACTAGGCGGGGAGCTGTTTTTT

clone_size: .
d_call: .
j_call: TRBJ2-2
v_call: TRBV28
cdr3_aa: CASSSGGNWVLTGELFF
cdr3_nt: TGTGCCAGCAGTTCCGGGGGTAATTGGGTACTAACCGGGGAGCTGTTTTTT

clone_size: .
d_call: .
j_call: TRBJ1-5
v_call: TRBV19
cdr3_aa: CASSRSRQADQPQHF
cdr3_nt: TGTGCCAGTAGTAGAAGTCGACAGGCCGATCAGCCCCAGCATTTT

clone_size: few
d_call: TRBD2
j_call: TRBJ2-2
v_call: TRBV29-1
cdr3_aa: CSVAWTSGTDTGELFF
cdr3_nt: TGCAGCGTTGCTTGGACTAGCGGGACGGACACCGGGGAGCTGTTTTTT

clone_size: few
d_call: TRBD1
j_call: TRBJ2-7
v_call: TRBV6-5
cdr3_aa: CASSSLGQGTDEQYF
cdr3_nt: TGTGCCAGCAGTTCCCTGGGACAGGGGACCGACGAGCAGTACTTC

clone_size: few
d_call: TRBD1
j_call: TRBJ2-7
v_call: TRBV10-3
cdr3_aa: CAISEGQGASDEQYF
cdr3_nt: TGTGCCATCAGTGAAGGACAGGGGGCGTCGGACGAGCAGTACTTC

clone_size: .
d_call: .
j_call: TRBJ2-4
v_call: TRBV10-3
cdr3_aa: CAISESEQGGITKNIQYF
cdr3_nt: TGTGCCATCAGTGAGTCTGAGCAGGGAGGAATAACCAAAAACATTCAGTACTTC

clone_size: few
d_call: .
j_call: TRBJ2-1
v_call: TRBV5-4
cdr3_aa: CASSLAGRGTNEQFF
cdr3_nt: TGTGCCAGCAGCTTGGCCGGCAGGGGAACTAATGAGCAGTTCTTC

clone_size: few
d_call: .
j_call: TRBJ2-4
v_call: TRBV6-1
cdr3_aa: CASRYRAHTWYF
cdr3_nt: TGTGCCAGCAGATATCGAGCCCATACGTGGTACTTC

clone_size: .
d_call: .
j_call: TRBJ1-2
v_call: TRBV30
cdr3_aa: CAWNRQSWGYTF
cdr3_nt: TGTGCCTGGAACCGACAGTCGTGGGGCTACACCTTC